The 25 T cell receptor beta chains given below trace back to one sample, sequenced in a study of cytomegalovirus exposure and HLA in healthy donors. It was with 60 Vbeta and 13 Jbeta primers that the PCR ran. Profiled with immunoSEQ multiplex PCR; TCRdb holds only in-frame clones, not every one. The sample lists 200,000 to 250,000 clones, about 88% occurring once. Sequencing was carried out using PBMCs. The receptors come from a girl aged 2-15 years in good health and CMV-seronegative.

The rearrangement uses TRBV27 and TRBJ2-7; D remains unclear. CDR3 size: 19 residues. V was cut by 2 bases and J by 4 bases, with 27 bases left in between. Germline assignment: CDR1 MNHEY and CDR2 SMNVEV (reference sequence). The CDR3 DNA reads as TGTGCCAGCAGTTTAAAACCCCCTCTTGTGGGCAGGTCACTTTACGAGCAGTACTTC. It yields the protein CASSLKPPLVGRSLYEQYF.

This clone was observed a few times. The rearrangement uses TRBV29-1 and TRBJ2-1, with TRBD1 identical over 10 bases. Germline V gives CDR1 SQVTM, CDR2 ANQGSEA. Losses at the gene ends were 7 bases for V and 3 bases for J; bases not matched to a gene: 3. The CDR3 covers 13 residues. The CDR3 is CSGRDRGYNEQFF. In DNA, the CDR3 is TGCAGCGGCCGGGACAGGGGCTACAATGAGCAGTTCTTC.

V usage is TRBV19 and J usage is TRBJ1-5; 8 bases align to TRBD1. The J segment lost 0 bases and the V segment lost 6 bases, leaving 10 bases of the junction unmatched. This CDR3 has 17 amino acids. CDR1 and CDR2 from the germline V gene are LNHDA and SQIVND (reference sequence). This CDR3 is CASRTGVKSHSNQPQHF. The CDR3 DNA is TGTGCCAGTAGGACAGGGGTTAAATCACATAGCAATCAGCCCCAGCATTTT.

The genes are TRBV27 and TRBJ2-5; D gene uncertain. Trimming stripped 2 bases from V and 2 bases from J, with 9 bases between. CDR1 and CDR2 from the germline V gene are MNHEY and SMNVEV (reference sequence). The CDR3 covers 14 residues. CDR3 amino acids: CASSLVHKQETQYF. DNA of the CDR3: TGTGCCAGCAGTTTAGTCCACAAACAAGAGACCCAGTACTTC.

The genes are TRBV4-1 and TRBJ2-5; tentative D call: TRBD2 (6 bases). This CDR3 region has 18 residues. V dropped 1 base and J dropped 1 base, with 19 bases sitting between them. In germline, CDR1 is MGHRA, CDR2 YSYEKL. CDR3 DNA sequence: TGCGCCAGCAGCCAAGGTCCTCCAGACCGGGACTTCCAAGAGACCCAGTACTTC. Translated, it gives CASSQGPPDRDFQETQYF.

This clone was detected only a few times. The J gene is TRBJ2-5, the V gene TRBV5-1; 8 positions agree with TRBD2. The V gene's germline CDR1 is SGHRS and CDR2 YFSETQ. The CDR3 extends over 15 amino acids. V trimming: 0 bases; J trimming: 6 bases; junction bases outside the gene matches: 7. The CDR3 reads CASSLVPAGVQTQYF. The CDR3 coding sequence is TGCGCCAGCAGCTTGGTTCCAGCGGGAGTACAGACCCAGTACTTC.

The chain recombines TRBV6-1 with TRBJ2-1, with D possibly matching TRBD1 (5 bases). This CDR3 spans 12 amino acids. Germline CDR1 is MNHNS and CDR2 is SASEGT. Trimming left V 4 bases short and J 10 bases short, with 11 bases between. Written as DNA, the CDR3 is TGTGCCAGCAGTGCTAGACAGTACGAGCAGTTCTTC. Translating it yields CASSARQYEQFF.

The chain carries TRBV9 and TRBJ1-1; tentative D call: TRBD1 (6 bases). The length of the CDR3 is 14 residues. Trimming pared 3 bases from V and 5 bases from J, leaving 14 bases between. The germline V gene encodes CDR1 SGDLS and CDR2 YYNGEE. This CDR3 reads CASSGQEQRTEAFF. DNA of the CDR3: TGTGCCAGCAGCGGACAGGAGCAGAGAACTGAAGCTTTCTTT. Full variable domain (outside the CDR3, taken from reference TRBV9 and TRBJ1-1): DSGVTQTPKHLITATGQRVTLRCSPRSGDLSVYWYQQSLDQGLQFLIQYYNGEERAKGNILERFSAQQFPDLHSELNLSSLELGDSALYFCASSGQEQRTEAFFGQGTRLTVV.

This chain joins TRBV2 and TRBJ1-1, with unresolved D. V lost 7 bases and J 7 bases, leaving 10 bases between the germline ends. Germline CDR1 SNHLY, CDR2 FYNNEI. This CDR3 has 11 residues. The CDR3, as DNA: TGTGCCAGCAAGCCCGGGAGTGAAGCTTTCTTT. Residues: CASKPGSEAFF.

In this sample, this clone turned up a few times. The V and J genes are TRBV14 and TRBJ2-2; tentative D call: TRBD2 (5 bases). Germline CDR1 reads SGHDN; CDR2 reads FVKESK. V was shortened by 1 base and J by 4 bases, with 13 bases between the two germline ends. This CDR3 has 16 amino acids. The DNA of the CDR3 is TGTGCCAGCAGCCAAGTTTCTGGAGGAAGCACCGGGGAGCTGTTTTTT. It is translated as CASSQVSGGSTGELFF.

CDR3: CASSDAGGRYGYTF. The CDR3 nucleotides read TGTGCCAGCAGCGATGCAGGAGGCCGCTATGGCTACACCTTC. V and J are TRBV6-5 and TRBJ1-2; unclear D gene. Trimming shortened V by 6 bases and J by 4 bases, and 15 bases separated the two germline ends. CDR3 length: 14 residues. CDR1 MNHEY and CDR2 SVGAGI come from the germline V gene.

This chain uses TRBV11-2 with TRBJ1-4; the match to TRBD1 covers 7 bases. The CDR3 is 15 amino acids. Germline values: CDR1 SGHAT, CDR2 FQNNGV. J gave up 4 bases and V 5 bases, and 7 bases lay outside the gene matches. Here the CDR3 reads CASSPHRGVNEKLFF. The DNA of the CDR3 is TGTGCCAGCAGCCCCCACAGGGGAGTTAATGAAAAACTGTTTTTT.

This CDR3 reads CTSSHFSGTGPPNSPLHF. The CDR3 bases are TGCACCAGCAGCCATTTTTCCGGGACAGGGCCCCCTAATTCACCCCTCCACTTT. V is TRBV1 and J is TRBJ1-6; no check of the table's D call, TRBD1, against the DNA was made. TRBV1 has pseudogene status. The CDR3 extends over 18 amino acids.

The chain joins TRBV29-1 to TRBJ2-7; 7 positions agree with TRBD1. Germline CDR1 SQVTM, CDR2 ANQGSEA. This CDR3 has 17 residues. The ends lost 3 bases at V and 0 bases at J; junction bases unmatched: 14. This CDR3 is CSVEIRAAGTASYEQYF. CDR3 bases: TGCAGCGTTGAGATAAGGGCGGCCGGGACAGCCTCCTACGAGCAGTACTTC.

J is TRBJ2-2 and V is TRBV6-4, with TRBD1 identical over 10 bases. This CDR3 has 18 amino acids. The V segment lost 8 bases and the J segment 0 bases; nucleotides outside the gene matches: 12. The germline V gene encodes CDR1 MRHNA and CDR2 SNTAGT. CDR3 residues: CASDAGTGDLANTGELFF. The CDR3 nucleotides are TGTGCCAGCGACGCCGGGACAGGGGATCTCGCGAACACCGGGGAGCTGTTTTTT.

The V and J genes are TRBV7-8 and TRBJ2-7; 7 nucleotides match TRBD2. CDR3 length: 14 residues. Germline V gives CDR1 SGHVS, CDR2 FQNEAQ. Losses at the gene ends were 4 bases for V and 1 base for J; bases not matched to a gene: 4. CDR3 DNA sequence: TGTGCCAGCAGCTCGCCGGGGGGATCCTACGAGCAGTACTTC. Its translation is CASSSPGGSYEQYF.

The chain joins TRBV10-2 to TRBJ2-7; D is unresolved. Germline V gene lookup returns CDR1 WSHSY and CDR2 SAAADI. CDR3 length: 14 residues. With 2 bases removed from V and 2 bases from J, the gap between germline ends came to 10 bases. The CDR3 sequence is CASSERRDTYEQYF. In nucleotides, the CDR3 is TGCGCCAGCAGTGAGCGCCGAGACACCTACGAGCAGTACTTC.

The chain couples TRBV11-3 to TRBJ2-3; TRBD2 aligns across 7 bases. J gave up 3 bases and V 5 bases, and 8 bases lay outside the gene matches. CDR3 length: 15 amino acids. Germline V gene lookup returns CDR1 SGHNT and CDR2 YENEEA. CDR3 DNA sequence: TGTGCCAGCAGCCGCCGGGCGGGAGAAACAGATACGCAGTATTTT. Translation: CASSRRAGETDTQYF. The whole variable domain, remainder taken from reference TRBV11-3 and TRBJ2-3, is EAGVVQSPRYKIIEKKQPVAFWCNPISGHNTLYWYLQNLGQGPELLIRYENEEAVDDSQLPKDRFSAERLKGVDSTLKIQPAELGDSAVYLCASSRRAGETDTQYFGPGTRLTVL.

In this sample, this clone turned up once. V usage is TRBV7-8 and J usage is TRBJ1-1; D ambiguous. V lost 5 bases to trimming and J lost 1 base, with 11 bases between them. The germline gives CDR1 SGHVS, CDR2 FQNEAQ. The CDR3 runs 14 residues. The CDR3 is CASSPGRGNTEAFF. CDR3 DNA sequence: TGTGCCAGCAGCCCGGGTCGGGGGAACACTGAAGCTTTCTTT.

This sequence joins TRBV10-3 and TRBJ2-4; tentative D call: TRBD1 (6 bases). The CDR3 spans 14 residues. Trimming removed 4 bases from V and 5 bases from J, with 12 bases in between. CDR1 is ENHRY and CDR2 is SYGVKD in the germline V gene. CDR3 DNA: TGTGCCATCAGTGTATGGGACAAAGAAAACATTCAGTACTTC. Its protein product is CAISVWDKENIQYF.

The V call is TRBV6-4, the J call TRBJ2-5; D is undetermined. The DNA end lines up better with TRBJ2-7; the J call may be wrong. The CDR3 is made up of 16 amino acids. Germline CDR1 is MRHNA and CDR2 is SNTAGT. Here the CDR3 reads CASSITRRTLAYEQYF. In DNA, the CDR3 is TGTGCCAGCAGTATCACTCGTCGGACCCTAGCCTACGAGCAGTACTTC.

This chain links TRBV2 with TRBJ1-1; D gene uncertain. Germline values: CDR1 SNHLY, CDR2 FYNNEI. Trimming took 9 bases from V and 1 from J, leaving 12 bases between them. The CDR3 runs to 13 residues. CDR3 residues: CASEIKRNTEAFF. As DNA, the CDR3 is TGTGCCAGTGAGATAAAACGGAACACTGAAGCTTTCTTT.

The count of this clone is one. The junction departs from germline at one end; a sequencing error may be responsible. The genes are TRBV7-9 and TRBJ1-2; TRBD1 might be the D (5 bases). Germline-derived CDR1 and CDR2 are SEHNR and FQNEAQ (reference sequence). There are 15 residues in the CDR3. CDR3 in DNA: TGTTCCAGCAGCTTACCCCTGGGAGGGACCTATGGCTACACCTTC. Amino acid sequence: CSSSLPLGGTYGYTF.

This chain connects TRBV6-5 to TRBJ1-2, with D unresolved. The CDR3 is made up of 11 amino acids. Trimming took off 6 bases at V and 6 bases at J, with 8 bases between the two ends. Germline-derived CDR1 and CDR2 are MNHEY and SVGAGI. The CDR3 DNA is TGTGCCAGCAGACACGAGGATGGCTACACCTTC. Translated, it gives CASRHEDGYTF.

The V gene is TRBV4-1, the J gene TRBJ1-6; 10 bases fit TRBD1. The CDR3 is 16 amino acids. Germline-derived CDR1 and CDR2 are MGHRA and YSYEKL. The trim removed 3 bases at V and 8 bases at J, leaving 7 bases unmatched. DNA for the CDR3: TGCGCCAGCAGCCAGGACCGGGACAGGGGATATTCACCCCTCCACTTT. It encodes CASSQDRDRGYSPLHF.